These T cell receptor beta chains were read from a single sample in a study of cytomegalovirus exposure and HLA in healthy donors. Clones were read by immunoSEQ multiplex PCR, and TCRdb kept only the in-frame ones, dropping some. Its table lists 150,000 to 200,000 clones. The source material was PBMCs. These receptors all come from a man younger than 45 in good health and CMV-seronegative. CDR3s include the opening cysteine and the closing phenylalanine or tryptophan. A D gene is named only where the DNA matches it firmly.

D: NA
J: TRBJ2-5
V: TRBV7-9
DNA: TGTGCCAGCAGCTTCACAGGCCAAGAGACCCAGTACTTC
CDR3: CASSFTGQETQYF

D: NA
J: TRBJ1-4
V: TRBV6-6
DNA: TGTGCCAGCAGTAACACCAGGGTAGCAACTAATGAAAAACTGTTTTTT
CDR3: CASSNTRVATNEKLFF

D: NA
J: TRBJ2-1
V: TRBV6-5
DNA: TGTGCCAGCAGTTACTCGAGGGAAAACCAGCAGTTCTTC
CDR3: CASSYSRENQQFF

D: NA
J: TRBJ2-2
V: TRBV9
DNA: TGTGCCAGCAGCCGAGCAAACACCGGGGAGCTGTTTTTT
CDR3: CASSRANTGELFF

D: TRBD1
J: TRBJ2-3
V: TRBV30
DNA: TGTGCCTGGAGTGGGGGACAGGGGTCTGTAACAGATACGCAGTATTTT
CDR3: CAWSGGQGSVTDTQYF

D: NA
J: TRBJ2-1
V: TRBV11-3
DNA: TGTGCCAGCAGCTTAGCCAGGGCCGAGTACAATGAGCAGTTCTTC
CDR3: CASSLARAEYNEQFF

D: NA
J: TRBJ1-1
V: TRBV14
DNA: TGTGCCAGCAGCCATCAGGCACAGTTCAACACTGAAGCTTTCTTT
CDR3: CASSHQAQFNTEAFF

D: TRBD1
J: TRBJ1-4
V: TRBV15
DNA: TGTGCCACCAGCAGAGGTTACCTCCGGGACAGCGGTGAAAAACTGTTTTTT
CDR3: CATSRGYLRDSGEKLFF

D: TRBD2
J: TRBJ2-5
V: TRBV11-2
DNA: TGTGCCAGCAGCTTATCCGCCGGCGGGAGAGAGACCCAGTACTTC
CDR3: CASSLSAGGRETQYF

D: NA
J: TRBJ1-5
V: TRBV19
DNA: TGTGCCAGTAGCAATGTGATGGCCAACAATCAGCCCCAGCATTTT
CDR3: CASSNVMANNQPQHF

D: NA
J: TRBJ2-3
V: TRBV27
DNA: TGTGCCAGCAGTTTAGGGGGGAGCGGGAGCACAGATACGCAGTATTTT
CDR3: CASSLGGSGSTDTQYF

D: NA
J: TRBJ1-1
V: TRBV4-2
DNA: TGTGCCAGCAGCCAAGCGACAGCTGAAGCTTTCTTT
CDR3: CASSQATAEAFF

D: TRBD1
J: TRBJ1-6
V: TRBV2
DNA: TGTGCCAGCAGTGAGCTCTCCGGGACAGGCTCCTATATCGGGGATTCACCCCTCCACTTT
CDR3: CASSELSGTGSYIGDSPLHF

D: TRBD2
J: TRBJ2-1
V: TRBV28
DNA: TGTGCCAGCAGGACTCTCGGGGCGGGGGATTACAATGAGCAGTTCTTC
CDR3: CASRTLGAGDYNEQFF

D: NA
J: TRBJ2-1
V: TRBV29-1
DNA: TGCAGCGTTGGTGGGGCGGGAAACAATGAGCAGTTCTTC
CDR3: CSVGGAGNNEQFF

D: NA
J: TRBJ1-2
V: TRBV9
DNA: TGTGCCAGCAGCGTAGATGGCTCCTTGGGAGGGTACACCTTC
CDR3: CASSVDGSLGGYTF

D: NA
J: TRBJ1-5
V: TRBV10-3
DNA: TGTGCCATCAGACAGGTAGATGGGCAGCCCCAGCATTTT
CDR3: CAIRQVDGQPQHF

D: NA
J: TRBJ2-5
V: TRBV2
DNA: TGTGCCAGCATCCGTTTTGGAGGTTTAGAGACCCAGTACTTC
CDR3: CASIRFGGLETQYF

D: TRBD1
J: TRBJ1-1
V: TRBV5-1
DNA: TGCGCCAGCAGCTGGGCCCCATCGATGGGACAGGCAAACACTGAAGCTTTCTTT
CDR3: CASSWAPSMGQANTEAFF

D: NA
J: TRBJ1-4
V: TRBV7-9
DNA: TGTGCCAGCAGCTTAGGTCCCCGGACTAATGAAAAACTGTTTTTT
CDR3: CASSLGPRTNEKLFF

D: TRBD2
J: TRBJ2-5
V: TRBV10-3
DNA: TGTGCCATCAGTGAGGGGCTAGCGGGGGGAAAGACCCAGTACTTC
CDR3: CAISEGLAGGKTQYF

D: NA
J: TRBJ1-6
V: TRBV5-6
DNA: TGTGCCAGCAGCTTGGCTCCGGGGATTAATTCACCCCTCCACTTT
CDR3: CASSLAPGINSPLHF

D: TRBD1
J: TRBJ2-7
V: TRBV6-1
DNA: TGTGCCAGCAGTGGGACAGGGGGCGGTGAGCAGTACTTC
CDR3: CASSGTGGGEQYF

D: NA
J: TRBJ1-3
V: TRBV4-2
DNA: TGTGCCAGCAGCCAAGTTCAGGGTATCTCTGGAAACACCATATATTTT
CDR3: CASSQVQGISGNTIYF